These 26 T cell receptor beta chains originate from one sample sequenced in a study of blood T cell repertoires in COVID-19. Sequencing was performed with immunoSEQ multiplex PCR; in TCRdb, only in-frame clones are kept and a portion is missing. The sample records over 95,000 clones, 75% to 90% being singletons. Material: peripheral blood. The origin of the receptors is a woman aged 55-70 years with COVID-19, enrolled during active disease.

The CDR3 reads CASSQGPGKGNEQFF. CDR3 coding DNA: TGTGCCAGCAGCCAAGGCCCAGGGAAGGGCAATGAGCAGTTCTTC. V and J are TRBV3-1 (or the pseudogene TRBV3-2) and TRBJ2-1, with D possibly matching TRBD1 (5 bases). V lost 1 base and J 6 bases, leaving 13 bases between the germline ends. This CDR3 contains 15 residues. The germline V gene encodes CDR1 LGHDT and CDR2 YNNKEL (reference sequence).

The chain links TRBV3-1 (or the pseudogene TRBV3-2) to TRBJ1-2; 8 positions agree with TRBD1. CDR3 length: 15 residues. The V and J ends lost 3 bases and 1 base, in that order; junction bases with no gene match: 4. From germline, CDR1 is LGHDT and CDR2 YNNKEL (reference sequence). Here the CDR3 DNA reads TGTGCCAGCAGCCAGGGACAGGTTCGTAACTATGGCTACACCTTC. It yields the protein CASSQGQVRNYGYTF.

This chain uses TRBV5-4 with TRBJ2-7, with D perhaps TRBD1 (5 bases). Germline V gene data show CDR1 as SGHNT and CDR2 as YYREEE (reference sequence). Trimming took off 0 bases at V and 7 bases at J, with 8 bases between the two ends. This CDR3 comprises 12 residues. The CDR3 region is CASSLVGREQYF. The CDR3 DNA reads as TGTGCCAGCAGCTTGGTGGGGCGTGAGCAGTACTTC.

This chain uses TRBV11-2 with TRBJ2-7, with D unresolved. CDR1 and CDR2 (germline): SGHAT, FQNNGV. Trimming cost V 3 bases and J 4 bases, with 13 bases left between them. The CDR3 is made up of 14 amino acids. As DNA, the CDR3 is TGTGCCAGCAGCTTGACACGTGGGCCATACGAGCAGTACTTC. Translated, it gives CASSLTRGPYEQYF.

This clone turned up a few times. The chain is built from TRBV4-2 and TRBJ1-2; D gene uncertain. The V end lost 0 bases, the J end lost 5 bases, and 13 bases lay between the germline ends. In germline, CDR1 is LGHNA, CDR2 YNFKEQ. The length of the CDR3 is 15 residues. The CDR3 here is CASSQDLGEAYGYTF. The CDR3 nucleotides are TGTGCCAGCAGCCAAGACCTCGGAGAGGCGTATGGCTACACCTTC.

The chain links TRBV10-3 to TRBJ2-1, with 8 bases matching TRBD1. Germline V gene sequence: CDR1 ENHRY, CDR2 SYGVKD. This CDR3 is built from 12 residues. Trimming at V came to 4 bases and at J to 8 bases, leaving 1 base not matched to a gene. CDR3 region: CAISGTGHEQFF. In DNA, the CDR3 is TGTGCCATCAGTGGGACAGGGCATGAGCAGTTCTTC.

The chain has TRBV3-1 (or the pseudogene TRBV3-2) and TRBJ2-1; a possible D gene is TRBD1 (5 bases). Germline CDR1 reads LGHDT; CDR2 reads YNNKEL (reference sequence). There are 16 residues in the CDR3. V gave up 0 bases and J gave up 8 bases, with 17 bases separating them. As DNA, the CDR3 is TGTGCCAGCAGCCAAGAGGGTCTTGGGGCTGGGGATGAGCAGTTCTTC. Encoded protein: CASSQEGLGAGDEQFF.

Comment on this clone: An end of the junction does not agree with germline; a read error may underlie this. V gene TRBV3-1 (or the pseudogene TRBV3-2) combines with J gene TRBJ1-2; 7 positions match TRBD1. Per the germline V gene, CDR1 is LGHDT and CDR2 is YNNKEL (reference sequence). This CDR3 spans 13 amino acids. In DNA, the CDR3 is TGTGCCAGCAGCCAAAACAGGGGCGATGGCCACACCTTC. Translating it yields CASSQNRGDGHTF.

This clone was detected only a few times. The chain combines TRBV19 with TRBJ1-2; D not resolved. Germline CDR1 and CDR2: LNHDA and SQIVND (reference sequence). V lost 6 bases and J 0 bases, leaving 17 bases between the germline ends. The CDR3 has 16 residues. CDR3 in DNA: TGTGCCAGTAGCCCTTCAGGTGTTCAAGCTAACTATGGCTACACCTTC. Translation gives CASSPSGVQANYGYTF.

The chain has TRBV3-1 (or the pseudogene TRBV3-2) and TRBJ1-2; D gene uncertain. The ends were cut back, 4 bases at V and 0 bases at J, with 6 bases in the middle. Germline V lookup: CDR1 LGHDT, CDR2 YNNKEL (reference sequence). The CDR3 is 13 amino acids. The chain's CDR3 is CASSRGANYGYTF. DNA for the CDR3: TGTGCCAGCAGCCGGGGAGCTAACTATGGCTACACCTTC.

This sequence joins TRBV9 and TRBJ1-1, with D uncertain. V was pared by 0 bases and J by 0 bases, with 9 bases between. The CDR3 loop spans 15 amino acids. Germline V gives CDR1 SGDLS, CDR2 YYNGEE. The CDR3 bases are TGTGCCAGCAGCGTAGGGCGGTTCATGAACACTGAAGCTTTCTTT. This encodes CASSVGRFMNTEAFF.

V usage is TRBV5-4 and J usage is TRBJ2-1; TRBD2 might be the D (5 bases). Germline CDR1 and CDR2: SGHNT and YYREEE (reference sequence). V gave up 2 bases and J gave up 9 bases, with 18 bases separating them. This CDR3 spans 15 amino acids. The CDR3 here is CASSLQSGGPIEQFF. For the CDR3, the DNA is TGTGCCAGCAGCTTACAGTCGGGCGGGCCGATTGAGCAGTTCTTC.

The chain combines TRBV10-3 with TRBJ1-6; no reliable D call. The length of the CDR3 is 14 residues. Between the trimmed V and J ends, which lost 9 bases and 0 bases, there was a span of 9 bases. The germline CDR1 and CDR2 sequences are ENHRY and SYGVKD. The CDR3 here is CAIGRGSYNSPLHF. The CDR3 DNA reads TGTGCCATAGGGCGGGGCTCCTATAATTCACCCCTCCACTTT.

Comments on this clone: Other DNA sequences in the sample encode the same CDR3. The V gene is TRBV6-5, the J gene TRBJ1-5, with 10 bases aligning to TRBD1. Germline lookup yields CDR1 MNHEY and CDR2 SVGAGI. After removal of 0 bases from V and 4 bases from J, the junction contained 3 bases not matched to a gene. The CDR3 sequence is 16 residues long. The CDR3 DNA follows: TGTGCCAGCAGTTACTCGGGGACAGGGGTAAATCAGCCCCAGCATTTT. Its translation is CASSYSGTGVNQPQHF.

The DNA for the CDR3 is TGTGCCAGCAGCCTCGGACAGACCACCGGGGAGCTGTTTTTT. Residues: CASSLGQTTGELFF. This chain connects TRBV11-3 to TRBJ2-2; TRBD1 might be the D (6 bases). V lost 5 bases, J lost 4 bases, and 11 bases lay in between. Germline values: CDR1 SGHNT, CDR2 YENEEA. The CDR3 runs 14 residues.

V usage is TRBV7-3 and J usage is TRBJ1-1; D gene ambiguous. Germline CDR1 and CDR2: SGHTA and FQGTGA. V lost 1 base to trimming and J lost 0 bases, with 9 bases between them. This CDR3 is built from 15 residues. The CDR3 spells CASSLMRQLNTEAFF. In DNA, the CDR3 is TGTGCCAGCAGCTTAATGCGCCAATTGAACACTGAAGCTTTCTTT.

This rearrangement joins TRBV5-1 to TRBJ1-4; 7 bases are a match to TRBD1. The CDR3 totals 14 residues. The V and J ends lost 4 bases and 3 bases, in that order; junction bases with no gene match: 3. Germline lookup yields CDR1 SGHRS and CDR2 YFSETQ. CDR3 sequence: CASSTGAANEKLFF. The CDR3 nucleotides are TGCGCCAGCAGCACAGGGGCGGCTAATGAAAAACTGTTTTTT.

The gene calls are TRBV11-3 and TRBJ1-2; 7 positions agree with TRBD1. This CDR3 is built from 18 residues. Losses at the gene ends were 1 base for V and 0 bases for J; bases not matched to a gene: 11. The germline V gene has CDR1 SGHNT and CDR2 YENEEA. The CDR3, as DNA: TGTGCCAGCAGCTTAGGGGGCGGGACAGCCACCGCTAACTATGGCTACACCTTC. It encodes CASSLGGGTATANYGYTF.

The CDR3 DNA sequence: TGTGCCAGCAGCTTGCGAGCGTCTTACGTCCTGACTTTC. This sequence encodes CASSLRASYVLTF. This sequence joins TRBV5-6 and TRBJ2-6; D call uncertain. CDR1 is SGHDT and CDR2 is YYEEEE in the germline V gene. The ends were cut back, 1 base at V and 11 bases at J, with 10 bases in the middle. This CDR3 contains 13 residues.

The chain employs TRBV7-3 and TRBJ2-3; tentatively, D is TRBD1 (5 bases). The CDR3 is made up of 16 amino acids. V was shortened by 2 bases and J by 4 bases, with 16 bases between the two germline ends. CDR1 SGHTA and CDR2 FQGTGA come from the germline V gene. CDR3 region: CASSLVVQVMPDTQYF. The CDR3 DNA reads TGTGCCAGCAGCTTAGTAGTACAGGTAATGCCAGATACGCAGTATTTT.

This clone has only one observation. The genes are TRBV6-5 and TRBJ1-6, with TRBD1 as a possible D gene (5 bases). The germline CDR1 and CDR2 sequences are MNHEY and SVGAGI. Trimming took 2 bases from V and 7 from J, leaving 6 bases between them. This CDR3 is built from 13 residues. The CDR3, as DNA: TGTGCCAGCAGTTACCGACAGAATTCACCCCTCCACTTT. Translating gives CASSYRQNSPLHF.

This clone was observed a handful of times. This chain connects TRBV7-3 to TRBJ2-2, with D possibly matching TRBD2 (6 bases). There are 15 residues in the CDR3. Between the trimmed V and J ends, which lost 5 bases and 0 bases, there was a span of 10 bases. CDR1 is SGHTA, CDR2 FQGTGA, per germline. In DNA, the CDR3 is TGTGCCAGCAGCACCTCGGGGGCGAACACCGGGGAGCTGTTTTTT. Its protein product is CASSTSGANTGELFF.

The chain recombines TRBV30 with TRBJ2-1; D gene uncertain. The CDR3 is 14 amino acids. CDR1 GTSNPN and CDR2 SVGIG come from the germline V gene (reference sequence). V lost 0 bases to trimming and J lost 10 bases, with 16 bases between them. The DNA for the CDR3 is TGTGCCTGGAGTGTATCCCTCATAAGAGGCGAGCAGTTCTTC. This gives the protein CAWSVSLIRGEQFF. The full variable domain, completed using reference TRBV30 and TRBJ2-1, is SQTIHQWPATLVQPVGSPLSLECTVEGTSNPNLYWYRQAAGRGLQLLFYSVGIGQISSEVPQNLSASRPQDRQFILSSKKLLLSDSGFYLCAWSVSLIRGEQFFGPGTRLTVL.

This chain connects TRBV5-1 to TRBJ2-6; D gene ambiguous. Germline loops: CDR1 SGHRS, CDR2 YFSETQ. The CDR3 loop spans 15 amino acids. Trimming took off 0 bases at V and 0 bases at J, with 4 bases between the two ends. The CDR3 DNA sequence: TGCGCCAGCAGCTTGGATCTCTCTGGGGCCAACGTCCTGACTTTC. Protein product: CASSLDLSGANVLTF.

This clone was observed a few times. The gene calls are TRBV3-1 (or the pseudogene TRBV3-2) and TRBJ2-3; 7 positions agree with TRBD1. V dropped 1 base and J dropped 2; count of bases not matched to a gene: 6. The CDR3 totals 16 residues. Germline lookup yields CDR1 LGHDT and CDR2 YNNKEL (reference sequence). The CDR3 DNA follows: TGTGCCAGCAGCCAAGCGGTACAGGGGAACACAGATACGCAGTATTTT. Amino acids: CASSQAVQGNTDTQYF.

This chain connects TRBV6-1 to TRBJ1-2; D possibly corresponds to TRBD1 (5 bases). The germline V gene encodes CDR1 MNHNS and CDR2 SASEGT. This CDR3 comprises 14 residues. The V gene lost 0 bases and the J gene lost 7 bases, with 12 bases spanning the gap. The CDR3 bases are TGTGCCAGCAGTGAAGCAAGGGGTTTAGCTGGCTACACCTTC. Its protein is CASSEARGLAGYTF.